This TCR beta chain was obtained from a study of cytomegalovirus exposure and HLA in healthy donors. The study's findings and limits: Reportedly, a later analysis found an Asian-associated ancestry cluster had fewer N-insertions than the approximately 700-donor mean. Whilst most TCR sequences proved rare, a subset of public TCRs occurred across many donors.

The PCR made use of 60 Vbeta and 13 Jbeta primers. Authors' processing steps: As a later analysis found, there were around 86 million unique TCR beta chains, of which roughly 11 million were shared. Profiled with immunoSEQ multiplex PCR; TCRdb holds only in-frame clones, not every one. From that table come the V and J calls and clone size; the DNA was used to work out D and trimming. Of under 150,000 clones in the sample, 70% to 80% were seen once. Regarding this clone: The antigen is unknown.

Germline V gives CDR1 SGDLS, CDR2 YYNGEE. Between the trimmed V and J ends, which lost 7 bases and 1 base, there was a span of 16 bases. This CDR3 region has 15 residues. The chain carries TRBV9 and TRBJ2-3; D is possibly TRBD2 (6 bases). This sequence originates from a young man in good health and CMV-seronegative. Sequenced material: PBMCs. CDR3 residues: CASRRSGLGTDTQYF. CDR3 DNA: TGTGCCAGCCGACGATCGGGACTCGGCACAGATACGCAGTATTTT. The full variable domain, in which reference TRBV9 and TRBJ2-3 provide the parts outside the CDR3, is DSGVTQTPKHLITATGQRVTLRCSPRSGDLSVYWYQQSLDQGLQFLIQYYNGEERAKGNILERFSAQQFPDLHSELNLSSLELGDSALYFCASRRSGLGTDTQYFGPGTRLTVL.